A single sample is the source of the 19 T cell receptor beta chains below, sequenced in a study of T-cell memory formation after mild COVID-19. Each CDR3 protein is one row after TCRdb ran MiXCR on the 5' RACE reads. The repertoire holds fewer than 550,000 distinct CDR3 sequences, 20% seen once, with about 8.8% in the top ten. The specimen was PBMCs or a T cell subset sorted from them (not recorded which). These receptors all come from an adult woman who had mild COVID-19 (a few samples of this study predate the infection). Cell type and time point are not known.

In its sample, this clonotype was seen a few times. The gene calls are TRBV2 and TRBJ1-6; 8 nucleotides match TRBD1. Germline values: CDR1 SNHLY, CDR2 FYNNEI. The CDR3 is made up of 13 amino acids. J was trimmed by 7 bases and V by 4 bases; bases with no gene match: 0. CDR3 in amino acids: CASSGTGNSPLHF. Written as DNA, the CDR3 is TGTGCCAGCAGTGGGACAGGGAATTCACCCCTCCACTTT.

This clonotype showed up just a few times. This chain connects TRBV7-2 to TRBJ1-2, with D possibly being TRBD1 (5 bases). V gave up 4 bases and J gave up 4 bases, with 10 bases separating them. Germline V gene data show CDR1 as SGHTA and CDR2 as FQGNSA. This CDR3 contains 13 residues. The CDR3: CASSSTVVYGYTF. In DNA form, the CDR3 reads TGTGCCAGCAGCTCGACAGTGGTCTATGGCTACACCTTC.

This clonotype has just a few counts. The chain has TRBV7-2 and TRBJ2-5, with D tentatively TRBD2 (6 bases). Trimming took off 3 bases at V and 7 bases at J, with 18 bases between the two ends. Per germline, CDR1 SGHTA and CDR2 FQGNSA. The CDR3 has 15 amino acids. CDR3: CASSLGSAGGVTQYF. In DNA form, the CDR3 reads TGTGCCAGCAGCTTGGGAAGCGCAGGAGGGGTGACCCAGTACTTC.

The DNA of the CDR3 is TGTGCCAGCAGTTTAGGGGGGGCAACAGATACGCAGTATTTT. It translates to CASSLGGATDTQYF. The chain carries TRBV12-3 or TRBV12-4 and TRBJ2-3; either TRBD1 or TRBD2 may supply D (6 bases each). The CDR3 spans 14 residues. Trimming took 1 base from V and 3 from J, leaving 8 bases between them.

This clonotype was seen a few times. The chain uses TRBV7-9 and TRBJ2-7, with TRBD1 matching over 7 bases. Germline CDR1 SEHNR, CDR2 FQNEAQ (reference sequence). Germline trimming cut 5 bases from V and 6 bases from J; bases unmatched to any gene: 10. The CDR3 runs to 14 residues. The CDR3 region has the DNA TGTGCCAGCAGCCAACGGACAGGTCCCGGCGAGCAGTACTTC. This gives the protein CASSQRTGPGEQYF.

This rearrangement joins TRBV30 to TRBJ2-3; D is perhaps TRBD1 (6 bases). This CDR3 is built from 19 residues. Trimming took 1 base from V and 2 from J, leaving 25 bases between them. Germline V gene lookup returns CDR1 GTSNPN and CDR2 SVGIG (reference sequence). CDR3 DNA: TGTGCCTGGAGTGCCGCAGGGGCGTGGGCGACCATGAACACAGATACGCAGTATTTT. Residues: CAWSAAGAWATMNTDTQYF.

The rearrangement uses TRBV5-1 and TRBJ2-2; D is ambiguous. Trimming removed 0 bases from V and 4 bases from J, with 7 bases in between. The CDR3 consists of 14 residues. Germline-derived CDR1 and CDR2 are SGHRS and YFSETQ. The CDR3 here is CASSLGQPTGELFF. In nucleotides, the CDR3 is TGCGCCAGCAGCTTGGGGCAGCCCACCGGGGAGCTGTTTTTT.

This clonotype was counted only a few times. This chain joins TRBV5-1 and TRBJ2-3, with 13 bases that match TRBD2. The CDR3 loop spans 18 amino acids. Germline V gene data show CDR1 as SGHRS and CDR2 as YFSETQ. After removal of 2 bases from V and 3 bases from J, the junction contained 9 bases not matched to a gene. CDR3 nucleotide sequence: TGCGCCAGCAGCTTAGGACTAGCGGGAGTTCAAGGGACAGATACGCAGTATTTT. It encodes CASSLGLAGVQGTDTQYF.

This clonotype has ten or more counts. The J gene is TRBJ2-7, the V gene TRBV7-9, with a weak D call TRBD1 (5 bases). The CDR3 is 14 amino acids. The germline V gene has CDR1 SEHNR and CDR2 FQNEAQ (reference sequence). Deletions cut 0 bases from V and 3 bases from J, with 9 bases between. The CDR3 sequence is CASSLAVGLYEQYF. CDR3 DNA: TGTGCCAGCAGCTTAGCTGTGGGGCTCTACGAGCAGTACTTC.

This clonotype came up a few times. The gene calls are TRBV12-3 or TRBV12-4 and TRBJ1-1; 11 nucleotides line up with TRBD1. The CDR3 contains 17 residues. V lost 7 bases, J lost 4 bases, and 14 bases stayed unmatched. The CDR3 loop is CASTPRGTGGRATEAFF. The DNA for the CDR3 is TGTGCCAGCACCCCGCGCGGGACAGGGGGTAGGGCCACTGAAGCTTTCTTT.

The chain carries TRBV7-6 and TRBJ2-1; TRBD2 matches 13 bases. The J segment lost 8 bases and the V segment lost 5 bases, leaving 9 bases of the junction unmatched. Germline CDR1 reads SGHVS; CDR2 reads FNYEAQ. This CDR3 is 16 amino acids long. CDR3 amino acids: CASSGPGTSGIHEQFF. CDR3 nucleotide sequence: TGTGCCAGCAGCGGACCGGGGACTAGCGGGATACATGAGCAGTTCTTC. The variable domain in full, completed from reference TRBV7-6 and TRBJ2-1, reads GAGVSQSPRYKVTKRGQDVALRCDPISGHVSLYWYRQALGQGPEFLTYFNYEAQQDKSGLPNDRFSAERPEGSISTLTIQRTEQRDSAMYRCASSGPGTSGIHEQFFGPGTRLTVL.

J is TRBJ2-1 and V is TRBV4-1; 10 nucleotides align to TRBD2. CDR3 size: 17 residues. Germline V gene lookup returns CDR1 MGHRA and CDR2 YSYEKL. V was pared by 0 bases and J by 10 bases, with 12 bases of the junction left unmatched. CDR3 nucleotides: TGCGCCAGCAGCCAAGATATGCCTAGCGGAGCGGGGGGGGAGCAGTTCTTC. It specifies CASSQDMPSGAGGEQFF.

This clonotype appeared a few times. The chain recombines TRBV10-3 with TRBJ1-1; D may be TRBD1 (6 bases). Germline V lookup: CDR1 ENHRY, CDR2 SYGVKD. CDR3 size: 13 residues. Trimming left V 6 bases short and J 8 bases short, with 16 bases between. The CDR3, as DNA: TGTGCCATCAGGGCCCCGACAGGCGGAGAAGCTTTCTTT. Protein product: CAIRAPTGGEAFF.

This clonotype occurred many times. V usage is TRBV5-1 and J usage is TRBJ1-1, with D uncertain. The CDR3 is 12 amino acids. CDR1 SGHRS and CDR2 YFSETQ come from the germline V gene. V lost 0 bases to trimming and J lost 5 bases, with 5 bases between them. Here the CDR3 reads CASSLGATEAFF. The CDR3 coding sequence is TGCGCCAGCAGCTTGGGGGCGACTGAAGCTTTCTTT.

This clonotype was recorded a few times. The chain is built from TRBV3-2 and TRBJ1-3. TRBV3-2 is noted as a pseudogene. The CDR3 is 17 residues long. CDR3 sequence (DNA): TGTGCCAGCAGCCAAATGGACCTCAGGAAGGGTGGAAACACCATATATTTT. Residues: CASSQMDLRKGGNTIYF.

The genes are TRBV6-6 and TRBJ1-6; the match to TRBD1 covers 12 bases. The CDR3 covers 16 residues. With 2 bases clipped from V and 10 bases from J, the junction kept 6 bases outside the gene matches. CDR1 MNHNY and CDR2 SVGAGI come from the germline V gene (reference sequence). In nucleotides, the CDR3 is TGTGCCAGCAGTTACAATGGGGACAGGGGGCTATCACCCCTCCACTTT. Amino acid sequence: CASSYNGDRGLSPLHF.

J is TRBJ1-5 and V is TRBV12-3 or TRBV12-4; D ambiguous. Trimming took 5 bases from V and 5 from J, leaving 4 bases between them. The CDR3 spans 11 residues. The CDR3 sequence: CASSPHQPQHF. CDR3 in DNA: TGTGCCAGCAGTCCACATCAGCCCCAGCATTTT.

This clonotype has a handful of counts. The J gene is TRBJ1-6, the V gene TRBV5-5; D is unresolved. V gave up 4 bases and J gave up 7 bases, with 15 bases separating them. The germline gives CDR1 SGHKS, CDR2 YYEKEE (reference sequence). This CDR3 is built from 15 residues. The chain's CDR3 is CASSVHTVLNSPLHF. The DNA for the CDR3 is TGTGCCAGCAGCGTCCATACAGTGTTGAATTCACCCCTCCACTTT.

The chain couples TRBV4-2 to TRBJ2-1, with D hard to call. The germline CDR1 and CDR2 sequences are LGHNA and YNFKEQ. CDR3 length: 17 amino acids. The germline V and J ends were trimmed by 0 bases and 0 bases, with 12 bases remaining between them. The CDR3, as DNA: TGTGCCAGCAGCCAAGACGCCGGCCAGAGCTCCTACAATGAGCAGTTCTTC. Translation gives CASSQDAGQSSYNEQFF.